This T cell receptor (beta chain) was profiled in a study of blood T cell repertoires in COVID-19. About the research overall: Sites in the United States, Italy and Spain provided acute and convalescent COVID-19 samples.

This clone was seen just once. In the authors' methods: For nucleated cells, counts were estimated from reference gene primer amplification. Using immunoSEQ multiplex PCR, the repertoire was profiled, and TCRdb retains in-frame clones only, with some absent. D and trimming come from the DNA, and the V and J calls and clone size come from that table. The table has 200,000 to 300,000 clones, approximately 86% seen once; the top ten hold about 5.2%. One Seattle source followed patients from active infection through their disease course. CDR1 LNHDA and CDR2 SQIVND come from the germline V gene (reference sequence). CDR3 length equals 14 residues. The germline V and J ends were trimmed by 1 base and 6 bases, with 10 bases remaining between them.

The sequence came from an older woman with COVID-19, enrolled during active disease. The specimen sequenced was peripheral blood. The V call is TRBV19, the J call TRBJ1-5; a possible D gene is TRBD1 (5 bases). CDR3: CASSIGRGAQPQHF. The DNA for the CDR3 is TGTGCCAGTAGTATAGGACGCGGGGCTCAGCCCCAGCATTTT.